A single sample is the source of the 26 T cell receptor beta chains below, sequenced in a study of blood T cell repertoires in COVID-19. TCRdb's table, derived via immunoSEQ multiplex PCR, lists solely in-frame clones and lacks some. The sample has under 300,000 clones, around nine tenths seen once; the top ten hold around 3%. Material for sequencing was PBMCs or T cells enriched from blood (not recorded which). The source of these receptors is a woman aged 40-49 years who had been exposed to COVID-19.

The chain is built from TRBV5-4 and TRBJ2-1, with D perhaps TRBD2 (6 bases). The CDR3 sequence is 15 residues long. V lost 0 bases and J lost 0, with 7 bases in between. CDR1 is SGHNT and CDR2 is YYREEE in the germline V gene (reference sequence). This CDR3 reads CASSLGGISYNEQFF. Here the CDR3 DNA reads TGTGCCAGCAGCTTGGGCGGGATCTCCTACAATGAGCAGTTCTTC.

With respect to this clone: One end of the junction does not line up with germline, which may come from a read error. The chain carries TRBV5-1 and TRBJ2-5, with D unclear. Germline V gives CDR1 SGHRS, CDR2 YFSETQ. The CDR3 runs 15 residues. The CDR3 DNA reads TGTGCCAGCATGATCAGCAGCGACCCCCGAGAGACCCAGTACTTC. It translates to CASMISSDPRETQYF. The full variable domain, its missing parts supplied by reference TRBV5-1 and TRBJ2-5, is KAGVTQTPRYLIKTRGQQVTLSCSPISGHRSVSWYQQTPGQGLQFLFEYFSETQRNKGNFPGRFSGRQFSNSRSEMNVSTLELGDSALYLCASMISSDPRETQYFGPGTRLLVL.

The chain uses TRBV6-7 and TRBJ2-5; possibly TRBD1 for D (5 bases). TRBV6-7 is designated an ORF whose function remains uncertain. V was cut by 3 bases and J by 1 base, with 21 bases left in between. The CDR3 loop spans 18 amino acids. CDR3 sequence reads: CASSYLFFGGATQETQYF. The CDR3 DNA sequence: TGTGCCAGCAGTTATCTATTCTTCGGTGGGGCAACCCAAGAGACCCAGTACTTC.

CDR3 coding DNA: TGTGCCAGCTCACCACGGGAGGCTGAAGCTTTCTTT. Residues: CASSPREAEAFF. The J gene is TRBJ1-1, the V gene TRBV18; no clear D. V was pared by 1 base and J by 6 bases, with 6 bases between. CDR1 is KGHSH, CDR2 LQKENI, per germline. The CDR3 covers 12 residues.

This chain joins TRBV4-3 and TRBJ2-2; perhaps TRBD1 as D (6 bases). Trimming stripped 2 bases from V and 5 bases from J, with 9 bases between. The CDR3 runs to 14 residues. CDR1 and CDR2 from the germline V gene are LGHNA and YSLEER. The CDR3: CASSQPQGTGELFF. In DNA, the CDR3 is TGCGCCAGCAGCCAACCACAGGGTACCGGGGAGCTGTTTTTT.

The gene calls are TRBV9 and TRBJ2-3, with TRBD2 matching 8 bases. Germline assignment: CDR1 SGDLS and CDR2 YYNGEE. V was clipped by 5 bases and J by 3 bases; unmatched bases: 5. The CDR3 sequence is 14 residues long. CDR3: CASSPRGGTDTQYF. CDR3 sequence (DNA): TGTGCCAGCAGTCCCCGGGGGGGAACAGATACGCAGTATTTT.

The chain has TRBV19 and TRBJ1-2; weak D call: TRBD1 (5 bases). V was trimmed by 3 bases and J by 2 bases, leaving 10 bases between them. Germline lookup yields CDR1 LNHDA and CDR2 SQIVND (reference sequence). The CDR3 totals 14 residues. The CDR3 sequence is CASSIWTPNYGYTF. DNA for the CDR3: TGTGCCAGTAGTATCTGGACACCCAACTATGGCTACACCTTC.

V and J are TRBV14 and TRBJ1-4, with TRBD1 identical over 7 bases. Germline V gene lookup returns CDR1 SGHDN and CDR2 FVKESK. J was trimmed by 4 bases and V by 5 bases; bases with no gene match: 7. The CDR3 runs 15 residues. CDR3 in DNA: TGTGCCAGCAGCTCTCTTGACAGGGTTAATGAAAAACTGTTTTTT. Amino acids: CASSSLDRVNEKLFF.

CDR3 residues: CSVEAGTAFNEKLFF. CDR3 coding DNA: TGCAGCGTTGAAGCCGGGACAGCGTTTAATGAAAAACTGTTTTTT. The genes are TRBV29-1 and TRBJ1-4; the match to TRBD1 covers 7 bases. The CDR3 loop spans 15 amino acids. With V trimmed by 1 base and J by 4 bases, 6 bases remained unmatched. Germline CDR1 is SQVTM and CDR2 is ANQGSEA.

The rearrangement joins TRBV9 to TRBJ1-1; the D gene is possibly TRBD1 (5 bases). Germline loops: CDR1 SGDLS, CDR2 YYNGEE. V was pared by 4 bases and J by 4 bases, with 11 bases between. The CDR3 covers 13 residues. The CDR3 is CASSPGGPTEAFF. DNA for the CDR3: TGTGCCAGCAGCCCCGGGGGTCCCACTGAAGCTTTCTTT.

The chain combines TRBV7-9 with TRBJ1-3; 8 bases fit TRBD1. Trimming took 5 bases from V and 0 from J; bases not matched to a gene: 9. The CDR3 runs 17 residues. Germline V gene sequence: CDR1 SEHNR, CDR2 FQNEAQ (reference sequence). For the CDR3, the DNA is TGTGCCAGCAGCCAGGGGGCCGGATCCAGCTCTGGAAACACCATATATTTT. Its translation: CASSQGAGSSSGNTIYF.

This clone was observed once. This chain links TRBV18 with TRBJ2-1, with TRBD1 identical over 10 bases. Losses at the gene ends were 3 bases for V and 6 bases for J; bases not matched to a gene: 2. This CDR3 spans 14 amino acids. CDR1 and CDR2 from the germline V gene are KGHSH and LQKENI. DNA of the CDR3: TGTGCCAGCTCACCGGGACAGGGGTTCAATGAGCAGTTCTTC. Protein: CASSPGQGFNEQFF.

V is TRBV19 and J is TRBJ2-1; the D gene is possibly TRBD2 (6 bases). This CDR3 has 12 amino acids. CDR1 and CDR2 (germline): LNHDA, SQIVND (reference sequence). V lost 3 bases and J lost 6, with 6 bases in between. The CDR3 sequence: CASSIGSNEQFF. In DNA form, the CDR3 reads TGTGCCAGTAGTATCGGGAGCAATGAGCAGTTCTTC.

The rearrangement uses TRBV13 and TRBJ2-1; D might be TRBD2 (5 bases). The V end was cut by 1 base, the J end by 7 bases, with 11 bases between. Looked up from germline, CDR1 is PRHDT and CDR2 is FYEKMQ (reference sequence). This CDR3 spans 14 amino acids. CDR3 nucleotides: TGTGCCAGCAGCTTAGAAAACTGGGAGAATGAGCAGTTCTTC. Translating gives CASSLENWENEQFF.

The chain links TRBV2 to TRBJ1-4, with TRBD1 matching 10 bases. V shed 6 bases and J 4 bases; nucleotides not matched to a gene: 5. This CDR3 is 15 amino acids long. Germline CDR1 SNHLY, CDR2 FYNNEI. CDR3 bases: TGTGCCAGCAGGCAAGGGACAGGGGATAATGAAAAACTGTTTTTT. Amino acid sequence: CASRQGTGDNEKLFF.

The chain uses TRBV9 and TRBJ2-3; tentatively, D is TRBD2 (5 bases). From germline, CDR1 is SGDLS and CDR2 YYNGEE. The CDR3 sequence is 15 residues long. V was cut by 1 base and J by 5 bases, with 14 bases left in between. In DNA form, the CDR3 reads TGTGCCAGCAGCGTAATTCGGGGAGTAGGAGATACGCAGTATTTT. This encodes CASSVIRGVGDTQYF.

The chain carries TRBV11-2 and TRBJ1-5, with TRBD1 matching 7 bases. Trimming took 5 bases from V and 11 from J; bases not matched to a gene: 12. Germline V lookup: CDR1 SGHAT, CDR2 FQNNGV. The CDR3 sequence is 14 residues long. DNA for the CDR3: TGTGCCAGCAGCATAGGAGGGGGCCTCAGGGCCCAGCATTTT. Protein: CASSIGGGLRAQHF.

The gene calls are TRBV7-3 and TRBJ1-1; 7 nucleotides align to TRBD1. CDR3 length equals 15 residues. Germline CDR1 reads SGHTA; CDR2 reads FQGTGA. Losses at the gene ends were 2 bases for V and 1 base for J; bases not matched to a gene: 4. The CDR3 is CASSLYRGGNTEAFF. The CDR3 DNA is TGTGCCAGCAGCTTATACAGGGGCGGGAACACTGAAGCTTTCTTT.

V and J are TRBV25-1 and TRBJ1-2; 7 nucleotides line up with TRBD1. The V gene's germline CDR1 is MGHDK and CDR2 SYGVNS. The CDR3 covers 14 residues. J lost 4 bases, V lost 3 bases, and 5 bases had no gene match. CDR3 nucleotides: TGTGCCAGCAGTGAGGAGGGGGCATTCTATGGCTACACCTTC. It translates to CASSEEGAFYGYTF.

The chain couples TRBV28 to TRBJ1-1; D not resolved. V was shortened by 2 bases and J by 8 bases, with 9 bases between the two germline ends. Per germline, CDR1 MDHEN and CDR2 SYDVKM. There are 12 residues in the CDR3. This CDR3 reads CASSLIMGEAFF. The CDR3 nucleotides are TGTGCCAGCAGTTTAATAATGGGCGAAGCTTTCTTT.

This rearrangement joins TRBV7-8 to TRBJ1-6; TRBD1 is a possible D gene (5 bases). This CDR3 contains 13 residues. Germline assignment: CDR1 SGHVS and CDR2 FQNEAQ. V shed 4 bases and J shed 10 bases, with 11 bases lying between them. For the CDR3, the DNA is TGTGCCAGCAGCTCCTCGCAGGGATCACCCCTCCACTTT. Translated: CASSSSQGSPLHF.

The V gene is TRBV2, the J gene TRBJ2-3; 7 bases fit TRBD2. Germline V CDR1 and CDR2: SNHLY, FYNNEI. The CDR3 is 15 amino acids. V lost 2 bases, J lost 0 bases, and 2 bases stayed unmatched. CDR3 sequence (DNA): TGTGCCAGCAGTGAATGGGAGGGAAGCACAGATACGCAGTATTTT. Translation gives CASSEWEGSTDTQYF.

V gene TRBV11-3 combines with J gene TRBJ2-1; 9 bases are a match to TRBD2. This CDR3 has 18 amino acids. Germline V gene lookup returns CDR1 SGHNT and CDR2 YENEEA. V shed 1 base and J 2 bases; nucleotides not matched to a gene: 9. The CDR3, as DNA: TGTGCCAGCAGCTTAGGTGGATTAGCGGGGGAAGCCTACAATGAGCAGTTCTTC. It is translated as CASSLGGLAGEAYNEQFF.

The genes are TRBV7-9 and TRBJ1-3, with D unclear. This CDR3 has 15 amino acids. The germline gives CDR1 SEHNR, CDR2 FQNEAQ (reference sequence). Trimming took 0 bases from V and 1 from J, leaving 7 bases between them. The CDR3 coding sequence is TGTGCCAGCAGCTTAGCCCCTATGTCTGGAAACACCATATATTTT. It is translated as CASSLAPMSGNTIYF.

The rearrangement joins TRBV7-2 to TRBJ1-2; no clear D gene. The CDR3 sequence is 15 residues long. V gave up 1 base and J gave up 8 bases, with 17 bases separating them. Germline assignment: CDR1 SGHTA and CDR2 FQGNSA. CDR3 bases: TGTGCCAGCAGCTTAGATTGGGGAGGGCGCGAAGGCTACACCTTC. It specifies CASSLDWGGREGYTF.

The rearrangement uses TRBV11-3 and TRBJ2-7; 7 bases are a match to TRBD2. Losses at the gene ends were 3 bases for V and 2 bases for J; bases not matched to a gene: 4. This CDR3 has 14 residues. CDR1 is SGHNT, CDR2 YENEEA, per germline. The CDR3 region is CASSFGAGAYEQYV. CDR3 in DNA: TGTGCCAGCAGCTTTGGGGCGGGAGCCTACGAGCAGTACGTC.